This T cell receptor beta chain was identified in a study of blood T cell repertoires in COVID-19. On the study more broadly: The United States, Italy and Spain supplied acute and convalescent COVID-19 samples. PBMCs, B-cell-depleted T cells, or T cells were the source of the cDNA or gDNA that made up the material.

Study processing details: By means of reference gene primer amplification, nucleated cell counts were estimated. TCRdb's copy holds only in-frame clones and misses some; the assay was immunoSEQ multiplex PCR. The V and J calls and clone size come from that table; D and trimming were worked out from the DNA. Of 150,000 to 200,000 clones listed, 85% to 90% were seen once; the top ten hold approximately 0.62%. The CDR3 has 15 residues. With 4 bases clipped from V and 4 bases from J, the junction kept 4 bases outside the gene matches. CDR1 and CDR2 from the germline V gene are LGHDT and YNNKEL (reference sequence).

V usage is TRBV3-1 (or the pseudogene TRBV3-2) and J usage is TRBJ2-1; TRBD2 aligns across 10 bases. The sequencing input was peripheral blood. This TCR came from a man aged 50-59 years with acute or convalescent COVID-19. This CDR3 is CASSRGLAVYNEQFF. The CDR3 nucleotides read TGTGCCAGCAGCCGCGGACTAGCGGTATACAATGAGCAGTTCTTC.